A selection of T cell receptor beta chains follows, all from one sample in a study of OX40 agonist ivuxolimab in advanced cancers. TCRdb's table, derived via immunoSEQ multiplex PCR, lists solely in-frame clones and lacks some. In the table there are roughly 61,000 clones, approximately 77% of which are singletons. The source was CD4+ or CD8+ T cells sorted from blood, collected in a trial of the OX40 agonist ivuxolimab. The receptors were gathered from an adult with an advanced solid tumor such as melanoma, head and neck, liver or kidney cancer. Each CDR3 is given without its conserved first and last residue. The order of the fields is V gene, CDR3 protein.

V: TRBV7-9; CDR3: ASSLLSGSAADTQY
V: TRBV6-6; CDR3: ASRRRGQGSNQPQH
V: TRBV5-4; CDR3: ASSLSVGTEAF
V: TRBV19; CDR3: ASSRGVAAGEEGTQY
V: TRBV5-1; CDR3: ASSLALTSTQFTLSTDTQY
V: TRBV18; CDR3: ASSPGLAGGERDNEQF
V: TRBV7-2; CDR3: ASSPDRLYGYT
V: TRBV28; CDR3: ASRLGLDTEAF
V: TRBV11-2; CDR3: ASSLDGHQPQH
V: TRBV2; CDR3: ASSPGQDTGELF
V: TRBV5-1; CDR3: ASSPGQGNTEAF
V: TRBV29-1; CDR3: SVSGAAFGDTQY
V: TRBV2; CDR3: ASSEKLAGVGETQY
V: TRBV18; CDR3: ASSPEVRDFEY
V: TRBV11-2; CDR3: ASSPRLAGVADTQY
V: TRBV28; CDR3: ASRQQAGQQF